This T cell receptor (beta chain) derives from a study of blood T cell repertoires in COVID-19. Study-wide background: The analysed material was cDNA or gDNA that came from T cells, B-cell-depleted T cells, or PBMCs.

The germline gives CDR1 MNHNS, CDR2 SASEGT. V dropped 0 bases and J dropped 0; count of bases not matched to a gene: 7. The CDR3 extends over 18 amino acids. In the authors' workflow: Counts of nucleated cells, estimated from reference gene primer amplification, were obtained. TCRdb's table, derived via immunoSEQ multiplex PCR, lists solely in-frame clones and lacks some. V and J calls and clone size are copied from that table; D and trimming were computed from the DNA. The data hold under 85,000 clones, with nearly 90% observed a single time. The chain has TRBV6-1 and TRBJ2-1; 8 bases are shared with TRBD2. The TCR sequence derives from a man aged 50-59 years with acute or convalescent COVID-19. The specimen was peripheral blood. The DNA for the CDR3 is TGTGCCAGCAGTGAAGCTGAGGGAAGCGGGAGCTCCTACAATGAGCAGTTCTTC. This translates into CASSEAEGSGSSYNEQFF.